The clone carrying this T cell receptor beta chain was observed a handful of times. Its antigen is not known. The second PCR ran 7 to 11 cycles with a sample-barcoded 5' primer and J-beta primers. A template-switch adaptor containing 12 random nucleotides labeled each cDNA molecule. TCRdb processed the 5' RACE reads anew with MiXCR; each CDR3 protein has one entry. Seen here are some 1.4 million distinct CDR3 sequences, approximately 42% observed once, and the top ten hold 7.9%. These data originate in a study of blood T cells in healthy people across ages. Study conclusions and caveats: No one knew whether donors had CMV, which possibly confounded expanded clonotype changes. As age increased, TCR beta diversity per million T cells fell in a roughly linear fashion. Diversity of TCR beta correlated strongly with naive T cell percentage.

The sequenced sample consisted of blood. The receptor's source is a woman younger than 35 in good health.

The CDR3 sequence: CASSFVRDRGPDTQYF. As DNA, the CDR3 is TGTGCCAGCAGCTTTGTCCGGGACAGGGGCCCAGATACGCAGTATTTT. This sequence joins TRBV7-8 and TRBJ2-3; 10 bases are shared with TRBD1. The germline CDR1 and CDR2 sequences are SGHVS and FQNEAQ. After removal of 3 bases from V and 4 bases from J, the junction contained 7 bases not matched to a gene. This CDR3 region has 16 residues.